The T cell receptor beta chain described here comes from a study of blood T cell repertoires in COVID-19. The CDR3 runs to 14 residues. The germline V gene has CDR1 SGHDT and CDR2 YYEEEE. Trimming left V 1 base short and J 5 bases short, with 13 bases between. Sequencing was performed with immunoSEQ multiplex PCR; in TCRdb, only in-frame clones are kept and a portion is missing. The sample has almost 350,000 clones; roughly 90% are singletons. This clone was counted a few times. V usage is TRBV5-6 and J usage is TRBJ2-7, with a weak D call TRBD1 (6 bases). The TCR sequence derives from a woman aged 55-69 years with COVID-19, enrolled during active disease. The sequenced material came from peripheral blood. CDR3 loop: CASSLTGFRNEQYF. CDR3 in DNA: TGTGCCAGCAGCTTGACAGGGTTTCGGAACGAGCAGTACTTC.